The rows below give T cell receptor beta chains drawn from one sample of a study of cytomegalovirus exposure and HLA in healthy donors. Produced via immunoSEQ multiplex PCR; TCRdb's table is partial and in-frame only. The table includes 150,000 to 200,000 clones, roughly 88% detected once. The sequenced material came from PBMCs. The receptors here all came from a man between 50 and 59 years old in good health and CMV-seropositive. Each CDR3 is given with its conserved first and last residue. A D gene is named only where the DNA matches it firmly. Where a row states a size, it is once, few, many or the class of an expanded clone; other rows omit it.

D: TRBD1; J: TRBJ1-4; V: TRBV6-1; size: .; CDR3: CASREDRVREKLFF; DNA: TGTGCCAGCAGGGAGGACAGGGTGCGGGAAAAACTGTTTTTT
D: .; J: TRBJ2-2; V: TRBV9; size: .; CDR3: CASRGGNTGELFF; DNA: TGTGCCAGCAGGGGAGGGAACACCGGGGAGCTGTTTTTT
D: TRBD1; J: TRBJ2-3; V: TRBV5-4; size: .; CDR3: CASSPRGQGQHKDTQYF; DNA: TGTGCCAGCAGCCCGCGAGGACAGGGGCAGCACAAAGATACGCAGTATTTT
D: TRBD1; J: TRBJ1-1; V: TRBV5-1; size: .; CDR3: CASSSMGQGASDTEAFF; DNA: TGCGCCAGCAGCTCGATGGGACAGGGGGCTTCTGACACTGAAGCTTTCTTT
D: TRBD1; J: TRBJ1-1; V: TRBV27; size: .; CDR3: CASRPEQGASTEAFF; DNA: TGTGCCAGCAGGCCAGAACAGGGGGCAAGCACTGAAGCTTTCTTT
D: .; J: TRBJ1-2; V: TRBV5-6; size: once; CDR3: CASSLAPGTYGYTF; DNA: TGTGCCAGCAGCTTGGCCCCAGGCACTTATGGCTACACCTTC
D: .; J: TRBJ1-1; V: TRBV5-6; size: once; CDR3: CASSLWGGGEAFF; DNA: TGTGCCAGCAGCTTGTGGGGTGGGGGGGAAGCTTTCTTT
D: .; J: TRBJ1-5; V: TRBV7-2; size: .; CDR3: CASSLEGAVFQPQHF; DNA: TGTGCCAGCAGCTTAGAAGGGGCAGTTTTTCAGCCCCAGCATTTT
D: .; J: TRBJ1-4; V: TRBV19; size: .; CDR3: CASSTGGLTNEKLFF; DNA: TGTGCCAGTAGTACGGGGGGGTTAACTAATGAAAAACTGTTTTTT
D: .; J: TRBJ1-2; V: TRBV6-1; size: .; CDR3: CAGGNSAGYTF; DNA: TGTGCCGGGGGGAACAGCGCGGGCTACACCTTC
D: .; J: TRBJ1-5; V: TRBV7-2; size: .; CDR3: CASSQQVIDQPQHF; DNA: TGTGCCAGCAGCCAACAGGTTATTGATCAGCCCCAGCATTTT
D: .; J: TRBJ2-2; V: TRBV5-4; size: .; CDR3: CASSHSELTGELFF; DNA: TGTGCCAGCAGCCATAGCGAGCTCACCGGGGAGCTGTTTTTT
D: TRBD1; J: TRBJ2-7; V: TRBV29-1; size: .; CDR3: CSVPTGGEIYEQYF; DNA: TGCAGCGTACCCACAGGGGGCGAAATCTACGAGCAGTACTTC
D: TRBD1; J: TRBJ1-2; V: TRBV19; size: .; CDR3: CASSPGQGLYGYTF; DNA: TGTGCCAGTAGTCCCGGACAGGGGTTGTATGGCTACACCTTC
D: TRBD1; J: TRBJ1-1; V: TRBV7-8; size: .; CDR3: CASSLLGGGLGNTEAFF; DNA: TGTGCCAGCAGCTTATTAGGAGGGGGCTTAGGGAACACTGAAGCTTTCTTT
D: .; J: TRBJ1-6; V: TRBV13; size: .; CDR3: CASSARDGNSPLHF; DNA: TGTGCCAGCAGCGCGCGGGACGGCAATTCACCCCTCCACTTT
D: .; J: TRBJ2-5; V: TRBV27; size: .; CDR3: CASGGLQETQYF; DNA: TGTGCCAGCGGGGGACTCCAAGAGACCCAGTACTTC
D: TRBD2; J: TRBJ2-3; V: TRBV7-8; size: .; CDR3: CASSLARTSGLQYF; DNA: TGTGCCAGCAGCTTAGCTCGGACTAGCGGCCTCCAGTATTTT
D: .; J: TRBJ1-2; V: TRBV2; size: .; CDR3: CASSEGPFANYGYTF; DNA: TGTGCCAGCAGTGAAGGGCCGTTCGCTAACTATGGCTACACCTTC
D: .; J: TRBJ2-3; V: TRBV6-5; size: .; CDR3: CASSYSRPPSTDTQYF; DNA: TGTGCCAGCAGTTACTCGAGGCCACCTAGCACAGATACGCAGTATTTT
D: .; J: TRBJ1-2; V: TRBV6-5; size: .; CDR3: CASSYGGGYGYTF; DNA: TGTGCCAGCAGTTACGGGGGAGGCTATGGCTACACCTTC
D: .; J: TRBJ1-2; V: TRBV27; size: .; CDR3: CASSLSRGNGYTF; DNA: TGTGCCAGCAGTTTATCCCGGGGGAATGGCTACACCTTC
D: TRBD1; J: TRBJ1-4; V: TRBV7-7; size: .; CDR3: CASSLGAGGPNEKLFF; DNA: TGTGCCAGCAGCTTAGGGGCAGGGGGCCCTAATGAAAAACTGTTTTTT
D: .; J: TRBJ1-1; V: TRBV4-2; size: .; CDR3: CASSQDPAREAEAFF; DNA: TGTGCCAGCAGCCAAGATCCCGCCAGGGAGGCTGAAGCTTTCTTT
D: .; J: TRBJ2-7; V: TRBV7-8; size: .; CDR3: CASSFGGAVSEQYF; DNA: TGTGCCAGCAGCTTTGGGGGGGCCGTTTCCGAGCAGTACTTC
D: TRBD1; J: TRBJ2-3; V: TRBV5-1; size: .; CDR3: CASSFSPGQITDTQYF; DNA: TGCGCCAGCAGCTTCTCTCCGGGACAGATTACAGATACGCAGTATTTT
D: .; J: TRBJ2-1; V: TRBV6-5; size: .; CDR3: CASTDGSSYNEQFF; DNA: TGTGCCAGCACTGACGGGAGCTCCTACAATGAGCAGTTCTTC
D: TRBD2; J: TRBJ2-3; V: TRBV5-1; size: .; CDR3: CASRTLAATTDTQYF; DNA: TGCGCCAGCCGCACACTAGCGGCCACCACAGATACGCAGTATTTT
D: TRBD1; J: TRBJ1-2; V: TRBV9; size: .; CDR3: CASRDLTTGGGGYTF; DNA: TGTGCCAGCAGGGATTTGACTACAGGGGGTGGAGGCTACACCTTC
D: .; J: TRBJ2-1; V: TRBV6-5; size: .; CDR3: CASSPQYAYNEQFF; DNA: TGTGCCAGCAGTCCACAATACGCCTACAATGAGCAGTTCTTC
D: TRBD1; J: TRBJ2-7; V: TRBV6-1; size: .; CDR3: CASSYDRDYEQYF; DNA: TGTGCCAGCAGTTATGACAGGGACTACGAGCAGTACTTC
D: TRBD2; J: TRBJ2-7; V: TRBV7-8; size: once; CDR3: CASSFRSGGYEQYF; DNA: TGTGCCAGCAGCTTCCGTAGCGGGGGGTACGAGCAGTACTTC
D: .; J: TRBJ1-4; V: TRBV6-1; size: .; CDR3: CASSIDRGWNEKLFF; DNA: TGTGCCAGCAGTATCGACAGAGGATGGAATGAAAAACTGTTTTTT
D: .; J: TRBJ1-5; V: TRBV27; size: .; CDR3: CASSLLGSGGASQPQHF; DNA: TGTGCCAGCAGTTTATTGGGGTCGGGGGGCGCGAGTCAGCCCCAGCATTTT
D: TRBD1; J: TRBJ2-2; V: TRBV9; size: .; CDR3: CASSVAQGAGELFF; DNA: TGTGCCAGCAGCGTAGCTCAGGGGGCCGGGGAGCTGTTTTTT
D: TRBD1; J: TRBJ2-1; V: TRBV5-1; size: .; CDR3: CASSLGDRGYNEQFF; DNA: TGCGCCAGCAGCTTGGGGGACAGGGGCTACAATGAGCAGTTCTTC
D: .; J: TRBJ1-1; V: TRBV7-9; size: .; CDR3: CASSFTQGNTEAFF; DNA: TGTGCCAGCAGCTTTACACAGGGGAACACTGAAGCTTTCTTT
D: .; J: TRBJ2-6; V: TRBV5-4; size: .; CDR3: CASSRKQGTHSGANVLTF; DNA: TGTGCCAGCAGCCGCAAACAGGGCACCCACTCTGGGGCCAACGTCCTGACTTTC
D: .; J: TRBJ2-1; V: TRBV5-4; size: .; CDR3: CASSFAGPNNEQFF; DNA: TGTGCCAGCAGCTTCGCGGGCCCCAACAATGAGCAGTTCTTC
D: .; J: TRBJ2-2; V: TRBV29-1; size: .; CDR3: CSAGNGAGELFF; DNA: TGCAGCGCGGGAAATGGGGCCGGGGAGCTGTTTTTT
D: TRBD2; J: TRBJ2-1; V: TRBV19; size: once; CDR3: CASSISGSGNEQFF; DNA: TGTGCCAGTAGTATAAGCGGGAGCGGGAATGAGCAGTTCTTC
D: .; J: TRBJ2-1; V: TRBV27; size: .; CDR3: CASSSGGNNEQFF; DNA: TGTGCCAGCAGTTCAGGAGGCAACAATGAGCAGTTCTTC
D: .; J: TRBJ2-1; V: TRBV29-1; size: .; CDR3: CSVVEWFGGADNEQFF; DNA: TGCAGCGTTGTAGAGTGGTTTGGGGGCGCCGACAATGAGCAGTTCTTC
D: TRBD2; J: TRBJ2-5; V: TRBV5-6; size: once; CDR3: CASSFGGRAGETQYF; DNA: TGTGCCAGCAGCTTTGGAGGGAGGGCCGGAGAGACCCAGTACTTC
D: TRBD1; J: TRBJ2-7; V: TRBV9; size: .; CDR3: CASSVTGTGYEQYF; DNA: TGTGCCAGCAGCGTCACAGGGACAGGCTACGAGCAGTACTTC
D: .; J: TRBJ1-2; V: TRBV25-1; size: .; CDR3: CASTRGTTGYTF; DNA: TGTGCCAGCACTCGTGGGACTACGGGCTACACCTTC
D: .; J: TRBJ1-2; V: TRBV19; size: .; CDR3: CASTPTGLLYGYTF; DNA: TGTGCCAGTACCCCTACAGGGTTGCTCTATGGCTACACCTTC
D: .; J: TRBJ1-4; V: TRBV2; size: .; CDR3: CASSEGRREKLFF; DNA: TGTGCCAGCAGTGAAGGGCGGAGAGAAAAACTGTTTTTT